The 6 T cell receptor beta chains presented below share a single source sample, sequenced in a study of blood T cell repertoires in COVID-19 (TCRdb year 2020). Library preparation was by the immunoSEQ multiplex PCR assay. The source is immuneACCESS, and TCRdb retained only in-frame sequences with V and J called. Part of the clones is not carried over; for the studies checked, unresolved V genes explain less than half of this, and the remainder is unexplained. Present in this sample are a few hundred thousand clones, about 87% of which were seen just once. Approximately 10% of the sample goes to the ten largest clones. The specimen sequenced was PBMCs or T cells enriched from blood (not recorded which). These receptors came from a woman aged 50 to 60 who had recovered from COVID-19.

The CDR3 loop is CASSFSNRGETQYF. DNA for the CDR3: TGTGCCAGCAGTTTCTCCAACCGGGGGGAGACCCAGTACTTC. V usage is TRBV27 and J usage is TRBJ2-5; tentative D call: TRBD2 (6 bases). The length of the CDR3 is 14 residues. Germline V CDR1 and CDR2: MNHEY, SMNVEV (reference sequence). V lost 3 bases to trimming and J lost 5 bases, with 13 bases between them.

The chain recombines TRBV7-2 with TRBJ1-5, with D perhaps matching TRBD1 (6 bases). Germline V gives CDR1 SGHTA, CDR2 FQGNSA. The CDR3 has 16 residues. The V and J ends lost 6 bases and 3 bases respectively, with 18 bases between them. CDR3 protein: CASSSPGATNNQPQHF. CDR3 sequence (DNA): TGTGCCAGCAGTTCTCCAGGGGCGACTAACAATCAGCCCCAGCATTTT.

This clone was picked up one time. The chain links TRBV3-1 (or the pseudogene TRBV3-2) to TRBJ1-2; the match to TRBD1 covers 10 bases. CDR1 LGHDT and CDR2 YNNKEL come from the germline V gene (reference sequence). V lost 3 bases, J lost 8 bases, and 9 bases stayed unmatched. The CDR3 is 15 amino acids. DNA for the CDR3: TGTGCCAGCAGCCAGGTTCAGGGACAGGGGCTCGGCTACACCTTC. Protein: CASSQVQGQGLGYTF.

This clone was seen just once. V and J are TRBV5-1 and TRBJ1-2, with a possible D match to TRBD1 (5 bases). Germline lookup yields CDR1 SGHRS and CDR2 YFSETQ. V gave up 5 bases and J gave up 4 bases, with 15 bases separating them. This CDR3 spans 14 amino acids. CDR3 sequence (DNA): TGCGCCAGCAGTTCCGCGGACAAAAGCTATGGCTACACCTTC. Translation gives CASSSADKSYGYTF. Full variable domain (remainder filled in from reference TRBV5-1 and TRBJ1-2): KAGVTQTPRYLIKTRGQQVTLSCSPISGHRSVSWYQQTPGQGLQFLFEYFSETQRNKGNFPGRFSGRQFSNSRSEMNVSTLELGDSALYLCASSSADKSYGYTFGSGTRLTVV.

CDR3 in DNA: TGTGCCAGCAGCTTCCCGTGGCCCCCCTACGAGCAGTACTTC. Protein product: CASSFPWPPYEQYF. V gene TRBV7-6 combines with J gene TRBJ2-7; D call uncertain. Trimming removed 3 bases at V and 2 bases at J, with 11 bases between. Germline V CDR1 and CDR2: SGHVS, FNYEAQ. The CDR3 is 14 residues long.

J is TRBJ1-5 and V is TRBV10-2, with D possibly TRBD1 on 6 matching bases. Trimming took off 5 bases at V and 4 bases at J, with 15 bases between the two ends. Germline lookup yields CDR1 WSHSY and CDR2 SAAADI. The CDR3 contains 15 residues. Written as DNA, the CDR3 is TGCGCCAGCAGTCCTAACAGGGTAAGGAATCAGCCCCAGCATTTT. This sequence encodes CASSPNRVRNQPQHF.